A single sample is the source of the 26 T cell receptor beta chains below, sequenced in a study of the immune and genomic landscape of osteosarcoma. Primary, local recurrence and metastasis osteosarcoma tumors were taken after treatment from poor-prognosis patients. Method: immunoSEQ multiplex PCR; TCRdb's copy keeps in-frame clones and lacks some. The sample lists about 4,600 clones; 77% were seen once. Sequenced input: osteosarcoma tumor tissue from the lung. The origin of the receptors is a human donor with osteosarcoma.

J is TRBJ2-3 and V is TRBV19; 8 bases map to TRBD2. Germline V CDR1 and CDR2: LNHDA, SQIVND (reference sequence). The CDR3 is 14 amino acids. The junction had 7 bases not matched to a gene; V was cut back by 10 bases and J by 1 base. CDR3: CATEKTSGTDTQYF. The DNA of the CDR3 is TGTGCCACCGAGAAGACTAGCGGCACAGATACGCAGTATTTT.

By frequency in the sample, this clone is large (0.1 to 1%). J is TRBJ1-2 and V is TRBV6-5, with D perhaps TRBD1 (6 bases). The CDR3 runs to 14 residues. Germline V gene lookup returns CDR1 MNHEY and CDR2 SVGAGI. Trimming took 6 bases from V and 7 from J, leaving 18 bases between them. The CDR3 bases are TGTGCCAGCAGCCCCTGGGCAGGGGCTGGTGGCTACACCTTC. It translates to CASSPWAGAGGYTF.

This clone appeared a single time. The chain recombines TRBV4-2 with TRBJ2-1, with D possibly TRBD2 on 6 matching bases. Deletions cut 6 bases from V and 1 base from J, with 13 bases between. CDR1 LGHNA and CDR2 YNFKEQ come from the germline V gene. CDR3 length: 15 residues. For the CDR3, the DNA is TGTGCCAGCAGAACCGCGGCGGGATCCTACAATGAGCAGTTCTTC. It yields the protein CASRTAAGSYNEQFF.

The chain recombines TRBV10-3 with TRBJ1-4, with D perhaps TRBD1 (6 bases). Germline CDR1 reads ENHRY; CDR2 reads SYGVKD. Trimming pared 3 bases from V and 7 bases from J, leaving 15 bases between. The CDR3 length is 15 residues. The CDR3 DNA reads TGTGCCATCAGTGAAACTACTAACAGGGTTGAAAAACTGTTTTTT. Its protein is CAISETTNRVEKLFF.

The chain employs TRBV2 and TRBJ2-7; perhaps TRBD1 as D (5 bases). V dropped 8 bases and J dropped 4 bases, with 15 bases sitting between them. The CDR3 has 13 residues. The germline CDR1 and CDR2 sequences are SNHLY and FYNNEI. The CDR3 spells CASGGDSKYEQYF. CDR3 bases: TGTGCCAGCGGTGGTGACAGCAAATACGAGCAGTACTTC.

CDR3 sequence reads: CASSLVGGVTEAFF. The CDR3 DNA reads as TGTGCCAGCAGCTTAGTAGGTGGGGTCACTGAAGCTTTCTTT. This chain connects TRBV7-8 to TRBJ1-1; no definite D call. The CDR3 contains 14 residues. The V gene's germline CDR1 is SGHVS and CDR2 FQNEAQ. Trimming shortened V by 1 base and J by 4 bases, and 10 bases separated the two germline ends.

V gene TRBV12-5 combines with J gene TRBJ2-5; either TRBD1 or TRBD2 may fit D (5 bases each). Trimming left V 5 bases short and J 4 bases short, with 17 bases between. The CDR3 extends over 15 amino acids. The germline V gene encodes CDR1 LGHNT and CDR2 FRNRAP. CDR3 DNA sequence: TGTGCTAGTGGTACCACCCCCGGGACCGGAGAGACCCAGTACTTC. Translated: CASGTTPGTGETQYF.

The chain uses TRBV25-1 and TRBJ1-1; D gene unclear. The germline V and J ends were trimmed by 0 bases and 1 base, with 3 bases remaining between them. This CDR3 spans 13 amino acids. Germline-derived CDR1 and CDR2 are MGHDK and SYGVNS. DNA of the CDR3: TGTGCCAGCAGTGAATATCCGAACACTGAAGCTTTCTTT. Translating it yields CASSEYPNTEAFF.

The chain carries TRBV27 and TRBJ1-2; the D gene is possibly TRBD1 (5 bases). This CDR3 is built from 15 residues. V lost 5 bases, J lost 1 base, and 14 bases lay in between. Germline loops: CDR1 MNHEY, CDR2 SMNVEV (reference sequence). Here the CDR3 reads CASSRKGGGNYGYTF. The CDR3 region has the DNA TGTGCCAGCAGTCGCAAGGGCGGGGGTAACTATGGCTACACCTTC.

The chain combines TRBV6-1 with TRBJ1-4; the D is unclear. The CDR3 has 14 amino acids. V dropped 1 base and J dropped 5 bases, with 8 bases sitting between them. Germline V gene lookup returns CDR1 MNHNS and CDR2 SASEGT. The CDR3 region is CASSEENYNEKLFF. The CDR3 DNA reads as TGTGCCAGCAGTGAAGAAAACTACAATGAAAAACTGTTTTTT.

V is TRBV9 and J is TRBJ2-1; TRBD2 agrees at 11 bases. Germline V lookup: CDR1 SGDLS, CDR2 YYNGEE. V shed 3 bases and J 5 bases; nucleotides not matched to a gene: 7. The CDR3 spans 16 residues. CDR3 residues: CASSGPGLAANNEQFF. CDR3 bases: TGTGCCAGCAGCGGACCGGGACTAGCGGCAAACAATGAGCAGTTCTTC.

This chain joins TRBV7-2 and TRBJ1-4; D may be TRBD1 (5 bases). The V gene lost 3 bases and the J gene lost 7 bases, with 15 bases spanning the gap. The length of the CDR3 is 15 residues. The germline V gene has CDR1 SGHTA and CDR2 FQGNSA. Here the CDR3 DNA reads TGTGCCAGCAGCTTGCAAGGGGTGAAATTTGAAAAACTGTTTTTT. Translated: CASSLQGVKFEKLFF.

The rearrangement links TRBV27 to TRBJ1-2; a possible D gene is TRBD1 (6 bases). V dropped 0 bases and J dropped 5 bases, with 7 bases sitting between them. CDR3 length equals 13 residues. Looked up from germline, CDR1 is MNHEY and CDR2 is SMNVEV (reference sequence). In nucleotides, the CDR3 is TGTGCCAGCAGTTTATCCAGGGGTTATGGCTACACCTTC. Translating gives CASSLSRGYGYTF.

The CDR3 bases are TGTGCCAGCAGCCCGACTAGCGGGGCGAACACCGGGGAGCTGTTTTTT. This encodes CASSPTSGANTGELFF. The rearrangement joins TRBV9 to TRBJ2-2; TRBD2 matches at 11 bases. Trimming cost V 4 bases and J 0 bases; bases outside gene matches: 2. There are 16 residues in the CDR3. Per the germline V gene, CDR1 is SGDLS and CDR2 is YYNGEE.

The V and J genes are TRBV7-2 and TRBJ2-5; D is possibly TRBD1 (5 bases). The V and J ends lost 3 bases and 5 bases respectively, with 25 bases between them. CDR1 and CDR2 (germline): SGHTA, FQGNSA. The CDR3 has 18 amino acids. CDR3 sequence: CASSFRPPGSQSGETQYF. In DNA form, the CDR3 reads TGTGCCAGCAGCTTTAGGCCCCCTGGTAGTCAGTCAGGGGAGACCCAGTACTTC.

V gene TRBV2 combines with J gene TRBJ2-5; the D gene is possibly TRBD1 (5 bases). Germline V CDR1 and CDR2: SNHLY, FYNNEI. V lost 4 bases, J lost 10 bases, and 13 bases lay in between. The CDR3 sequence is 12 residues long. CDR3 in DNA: TGTGCCAGCAGTGTTCGACAGTCCATCCAGTACTTC. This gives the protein CASSVRQSIQYF.

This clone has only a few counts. This CDR3 is CASSTTRGQETQYF. CDR3 sequence (DNA): TGTGCCAGCAGCACGACTAGGGGGCAAGAGACCCAGTACTTC. This chain uses TRBV7-6 with TRBJ2-5; the D gene could be TRBD1 or TRBD2 (6 bases each). The ends were cut back, 5 bases at V and 2 bases at J, with 12 bases in the middle. This CDR3 comprises 14 residues. Germline CDR1 and CDR2: SGHVS and FNYEAQ.

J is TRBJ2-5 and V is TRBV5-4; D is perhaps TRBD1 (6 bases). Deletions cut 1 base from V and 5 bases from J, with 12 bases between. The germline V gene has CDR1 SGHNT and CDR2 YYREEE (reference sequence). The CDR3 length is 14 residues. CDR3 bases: TGTGCCAGCAGCTTGCAGGGGTCGACGGAGACCCAGTACTTC. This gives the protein CASSLQGSTETQYF.

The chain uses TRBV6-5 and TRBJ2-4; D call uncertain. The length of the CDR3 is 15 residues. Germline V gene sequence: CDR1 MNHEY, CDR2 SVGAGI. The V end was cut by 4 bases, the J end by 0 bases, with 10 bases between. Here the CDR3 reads CASSSQDPAKNIQYF. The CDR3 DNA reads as TGTGCCAGCAGTTCCCAGGACCCAGCCAAAAACATTCAGTACTTC.

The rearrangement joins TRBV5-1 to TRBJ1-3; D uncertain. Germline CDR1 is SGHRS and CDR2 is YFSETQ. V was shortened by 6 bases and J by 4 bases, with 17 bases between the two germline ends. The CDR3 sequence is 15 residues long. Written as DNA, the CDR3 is TGCGCCAGCACAGCTGACGAGGGCGGAGGAAACACCATATATTTT. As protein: CASTADEGGGNTIYF.

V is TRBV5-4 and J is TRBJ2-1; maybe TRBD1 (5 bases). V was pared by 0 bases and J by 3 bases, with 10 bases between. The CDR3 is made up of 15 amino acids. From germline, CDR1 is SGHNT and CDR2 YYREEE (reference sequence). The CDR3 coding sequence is TGTGCCAGCAGCTTGGACAGGATGAACTACAATGAGCAGTTCTTC. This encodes CASSLDRMNYNEQFF.

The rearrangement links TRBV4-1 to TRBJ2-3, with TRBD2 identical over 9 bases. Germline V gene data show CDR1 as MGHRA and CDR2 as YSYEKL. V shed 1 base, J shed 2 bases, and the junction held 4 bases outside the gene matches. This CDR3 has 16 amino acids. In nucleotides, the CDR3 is TGCGCCAGCAGCCAAGTTAGCGGGAGAAACACAGATACGCAGTATTTT. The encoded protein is CASSQVSGRNTDTQYF.

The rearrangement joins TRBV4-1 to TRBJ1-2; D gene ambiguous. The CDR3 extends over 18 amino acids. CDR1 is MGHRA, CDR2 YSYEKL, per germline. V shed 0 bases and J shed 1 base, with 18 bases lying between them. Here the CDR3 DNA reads TGCGCCAGCAGCCAAGAGAGCCGTCGGGGAACGAGTAACTATGGCTACACCTTC. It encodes CASSQESRRGTSNYGYTF.

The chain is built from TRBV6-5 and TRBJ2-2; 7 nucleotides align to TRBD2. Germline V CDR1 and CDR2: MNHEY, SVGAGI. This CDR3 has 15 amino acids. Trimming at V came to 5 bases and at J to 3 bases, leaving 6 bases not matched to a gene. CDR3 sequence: CASSVQRGYTGELFF. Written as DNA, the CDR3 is TGTGCCAGCAGTGTCCAGCGGGGTTACACCGGGGAGCTGTTTTTT.

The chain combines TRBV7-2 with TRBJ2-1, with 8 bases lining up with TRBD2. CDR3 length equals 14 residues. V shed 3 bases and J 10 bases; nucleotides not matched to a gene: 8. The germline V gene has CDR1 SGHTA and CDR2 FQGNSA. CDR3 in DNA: TGTGCCAGCAGCTTTTTAGTAGCGGGATGGGAGCAGTTCTTC. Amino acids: CASSFLVAGWEQFF.

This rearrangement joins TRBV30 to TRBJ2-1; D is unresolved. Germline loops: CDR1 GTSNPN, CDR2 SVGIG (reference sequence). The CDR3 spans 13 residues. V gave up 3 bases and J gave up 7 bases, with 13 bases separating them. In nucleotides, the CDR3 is TGTGCCTGGAGATTCTATGGGGTAAATGAGCAGTTCTTC. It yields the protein CAWRFYGVNEQFF.